What follows describes a single T cell receptor beta chain. Its matching antigen is unknown. The sample originates from a study of yellow fever vaccine responses in identical twins. V was pared by 6 bases and J by 9 bases, with 6 bases of the junction left unmatched. Germline loops: CDR1 SGHNT, CDR2 YENEEA. The CDR3 runs to 15 residues. Points from the study as a whole: Reported findings indicate that twins' vaccine T cell responses seemed partially convergent, partially personalized.

Each CDR3 protein is one row after TCRdb ran MiXCR on the RT-PCR reads. The data show approximately 32,000 distinct CDR3 sequences, approximately 54% seen once. The source is a woman younger than 35 who received the yellow fever vaccine. The sequencing used T cells from blood (PBMCs), unsorted or a sorted subset (not recorded which), collected before or after yellow fever vaccination (not recorded which). The rearrangement joins TRBV11-3 to TRBJ2-1, with 15 bases aligning to TRBD2. CDR3 coding DNA: TGTGCCAGCAGGCGGCCGGGACTAGCGGGAGGTGAGCAGTTCTTC. Its translation: CASRRPGLAGGEQFF.